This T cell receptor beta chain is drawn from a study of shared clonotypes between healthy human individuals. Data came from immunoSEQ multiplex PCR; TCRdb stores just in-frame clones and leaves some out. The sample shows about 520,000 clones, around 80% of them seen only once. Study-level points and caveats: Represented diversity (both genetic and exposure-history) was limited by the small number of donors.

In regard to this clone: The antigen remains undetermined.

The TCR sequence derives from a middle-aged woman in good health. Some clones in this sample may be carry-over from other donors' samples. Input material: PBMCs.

The CDR3: CAWTVAAYNEQFF. The CDR3 DNA is TGTGCCTGGACAGTCGCCGCCTACAATGAGCAGTTCTTC. This chain uses TRBV30 with TRBJ2-1; D gene ambiguous. The ends were cut back, 4 bases at V and 2 bases at J, with 9 bases in the middle. CDR1 and CDR2 (germline): GTSNPN, SVGIG (reference sequence). The CDR3 is 13 amino acids.